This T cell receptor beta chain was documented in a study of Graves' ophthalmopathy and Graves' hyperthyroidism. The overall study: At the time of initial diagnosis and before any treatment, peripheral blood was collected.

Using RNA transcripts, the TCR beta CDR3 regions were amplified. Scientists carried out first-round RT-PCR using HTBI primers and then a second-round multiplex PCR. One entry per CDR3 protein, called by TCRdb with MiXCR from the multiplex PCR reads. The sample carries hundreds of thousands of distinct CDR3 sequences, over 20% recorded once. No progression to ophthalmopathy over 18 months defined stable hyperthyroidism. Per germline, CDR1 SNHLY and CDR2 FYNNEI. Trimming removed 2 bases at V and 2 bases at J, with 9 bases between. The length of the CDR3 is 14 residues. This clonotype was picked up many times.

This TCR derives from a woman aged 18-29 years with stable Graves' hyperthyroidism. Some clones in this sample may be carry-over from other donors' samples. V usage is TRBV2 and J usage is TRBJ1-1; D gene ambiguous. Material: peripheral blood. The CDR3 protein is CASSEKPDNTEAFF. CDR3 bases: TGTGCCAGCAGTGAAAAGCCGGACAACACTGAAGCTTTCTTT. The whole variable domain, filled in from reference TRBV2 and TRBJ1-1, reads EPEVTQTPSHQVTQMGQEVILRCVPISNHLYFYWYRQILGQKVEFLVSFYNNEISEKSEIFDDQFSVERPDGSNFTLKIRSTKLEDSAMYFCASSEKPDNTEAFFGQGTRLTVV.